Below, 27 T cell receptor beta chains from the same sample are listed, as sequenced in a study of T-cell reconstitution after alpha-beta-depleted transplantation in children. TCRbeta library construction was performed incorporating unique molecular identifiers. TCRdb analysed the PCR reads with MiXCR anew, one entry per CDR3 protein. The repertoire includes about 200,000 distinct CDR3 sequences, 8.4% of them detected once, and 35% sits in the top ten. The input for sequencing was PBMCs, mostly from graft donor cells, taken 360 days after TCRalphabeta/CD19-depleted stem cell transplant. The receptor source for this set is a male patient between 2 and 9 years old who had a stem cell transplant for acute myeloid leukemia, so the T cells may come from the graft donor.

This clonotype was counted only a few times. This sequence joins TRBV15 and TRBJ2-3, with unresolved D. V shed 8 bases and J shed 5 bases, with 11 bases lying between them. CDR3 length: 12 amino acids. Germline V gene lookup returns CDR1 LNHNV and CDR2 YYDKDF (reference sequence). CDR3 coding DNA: TGTGCCACCTGGCTCGCCGGAGATACGCAGTATTTT. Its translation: CATWLAGDTQYF. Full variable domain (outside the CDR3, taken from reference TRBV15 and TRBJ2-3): DAMVIQNPRYQVTQFGKPVTLSCSQTLNHNVMYWYQQKSSQAPKLLFHYYDKDFNNEADTPDNFQSRRPNTSFCFLDIRSPGLGDTAMYLCATWLAGDTQYFGPGTRLTVL.

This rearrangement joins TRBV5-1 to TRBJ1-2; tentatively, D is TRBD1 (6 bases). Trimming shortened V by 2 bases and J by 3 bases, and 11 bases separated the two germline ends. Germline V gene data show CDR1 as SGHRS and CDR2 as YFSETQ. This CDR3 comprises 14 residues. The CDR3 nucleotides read TGCGCCAGCAGCTTCACAGGGTCCTACTATGGCTACACCTTC. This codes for CASSFTGSYYGYTF.

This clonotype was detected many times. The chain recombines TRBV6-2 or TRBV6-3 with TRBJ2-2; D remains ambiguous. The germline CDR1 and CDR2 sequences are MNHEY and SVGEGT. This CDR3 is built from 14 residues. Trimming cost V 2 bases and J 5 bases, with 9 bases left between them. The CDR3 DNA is TGTGCCAGCAGTTACGCTATAGGAACCGGGGAGCTGTTTTTT. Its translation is CASSYAIGTGELFF.

CDR3: CSVLPTPGAWGNYGYTF. The CDR3 bases are TGCAGCGTTCTACCCACGCCAGGTGCATGGGGAAACTATGGCTACACCTTC. The chain is built from TRBV29-1 and TRBJ1-2; D uncertain. Germline V gene sequence: CDR1 SQVTM, CDR2 ANQGSEA. The CDR3 consists of 17 residues. Trimming shortened V by 5 bases and J by 2 bases, and 24 bases separated the two germline ends.

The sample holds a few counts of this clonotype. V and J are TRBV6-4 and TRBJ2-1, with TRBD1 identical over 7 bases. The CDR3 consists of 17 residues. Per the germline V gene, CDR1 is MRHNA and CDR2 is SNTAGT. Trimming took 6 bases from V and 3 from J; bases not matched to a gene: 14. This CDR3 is CASSARGWTGNYNEQFF. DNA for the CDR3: TGTGCCAGCAGCGCCCGGGGATGGACAGGCAACTACAATGAGCAGTTCTTC.

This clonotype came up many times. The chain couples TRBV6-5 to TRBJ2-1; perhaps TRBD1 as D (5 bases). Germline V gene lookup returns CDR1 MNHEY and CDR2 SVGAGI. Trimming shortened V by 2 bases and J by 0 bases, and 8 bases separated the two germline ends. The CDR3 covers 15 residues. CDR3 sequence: CASSYQGPSYNEQFF. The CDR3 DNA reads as TGTGCCAGCAGTTACCAGGGTCCCTCCTACAATGAGCAGTTCTTC.

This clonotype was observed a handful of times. In nucleotides, the CDR3 is TGTGCCAGCTCACCGTCCACAGCCTCTGGGGCCAACGTCCTGACTTTC. Protein product: CASSPSTASGANVLTF. This rearrangement joins TRBV18 to TRBJ2-6, with D uncertain. This CDR3 has 16 amino acids. The V and J ends lost 3 bases and 0 bases respectively, with 9 bases between them. CDR1 KGHSH and CDR2 LQKENI come from the germline V gene.

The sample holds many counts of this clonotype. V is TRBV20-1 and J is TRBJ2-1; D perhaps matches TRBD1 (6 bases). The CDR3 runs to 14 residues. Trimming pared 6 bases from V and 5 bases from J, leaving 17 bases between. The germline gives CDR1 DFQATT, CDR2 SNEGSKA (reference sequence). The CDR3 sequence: CSALGPDRNNEQFF. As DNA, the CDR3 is TGCAGTGCCTTGGGGCCGGACAGAAACAATGAGCAGTTCTTC.

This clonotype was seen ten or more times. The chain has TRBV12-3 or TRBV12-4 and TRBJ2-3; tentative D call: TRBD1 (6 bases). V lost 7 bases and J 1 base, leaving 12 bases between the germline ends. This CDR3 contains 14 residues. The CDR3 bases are TGTGCCAGCAATCGCAGGGGCCGCACAGATACGCAGTATTTT. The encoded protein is CASNRRGRTDTQYF.

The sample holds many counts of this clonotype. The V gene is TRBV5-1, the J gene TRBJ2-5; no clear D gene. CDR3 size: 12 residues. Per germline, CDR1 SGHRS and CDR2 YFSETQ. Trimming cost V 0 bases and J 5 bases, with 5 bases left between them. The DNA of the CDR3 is TGCGCCAGCAGCTTGGATCCCGAGACCCAGTACTTC. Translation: CASSLDPETQYF.

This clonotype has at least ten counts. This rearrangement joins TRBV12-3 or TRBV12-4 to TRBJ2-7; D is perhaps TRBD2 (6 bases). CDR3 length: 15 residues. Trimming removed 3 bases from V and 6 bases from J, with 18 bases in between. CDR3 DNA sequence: TGTGCCAGCAGTTTTAGTTATAGCGGCCTTTCCGAGCAGTACTTC. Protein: CASSFSYSGLSEQYF.

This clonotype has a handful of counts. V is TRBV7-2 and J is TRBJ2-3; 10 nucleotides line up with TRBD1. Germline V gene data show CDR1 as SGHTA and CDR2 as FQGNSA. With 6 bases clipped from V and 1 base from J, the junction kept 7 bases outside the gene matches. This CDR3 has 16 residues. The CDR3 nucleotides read TGTGCCAGCAGACTCGGACAGGGGGGTCGCACAGATACGCAGTATTTT. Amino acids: CASRLGQGGRTDTQYF.

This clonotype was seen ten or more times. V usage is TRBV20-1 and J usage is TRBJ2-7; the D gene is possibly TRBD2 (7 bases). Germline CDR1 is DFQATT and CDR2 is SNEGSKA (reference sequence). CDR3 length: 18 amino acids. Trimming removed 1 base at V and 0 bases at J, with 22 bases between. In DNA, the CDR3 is TGCAGTGCTAGAGCCTGGAGTGCGGGAGAGGGGGGCTCCTACGAGCAGTACTTC. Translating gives CSARAWSAGEGGSYEQYF.

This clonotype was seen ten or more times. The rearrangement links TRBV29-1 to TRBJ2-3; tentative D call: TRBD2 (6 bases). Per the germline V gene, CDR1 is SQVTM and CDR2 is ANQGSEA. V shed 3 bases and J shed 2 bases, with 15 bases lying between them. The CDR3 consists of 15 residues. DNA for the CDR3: TGCAGCGTTGACCCCCTTAGCGGACTCACAGATACGCAGTATTTT. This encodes CSVDPLSGLTDTQYF.

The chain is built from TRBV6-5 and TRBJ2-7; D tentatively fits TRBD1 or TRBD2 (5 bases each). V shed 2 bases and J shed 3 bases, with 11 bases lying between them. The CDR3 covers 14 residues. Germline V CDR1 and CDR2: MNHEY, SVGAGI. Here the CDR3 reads CASSYRRGDYEQYV. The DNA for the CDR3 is TGTGCCAGCAGTTACAGACGGGGCGACTACGAGCAGTACGTC.

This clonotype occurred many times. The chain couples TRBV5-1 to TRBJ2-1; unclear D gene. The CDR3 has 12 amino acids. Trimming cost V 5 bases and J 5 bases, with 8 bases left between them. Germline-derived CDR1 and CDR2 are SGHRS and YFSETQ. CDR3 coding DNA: TGCGCCAGCAGACATGCGAACAATGAGCAGTTCTTC. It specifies CASRHANNEQFF.

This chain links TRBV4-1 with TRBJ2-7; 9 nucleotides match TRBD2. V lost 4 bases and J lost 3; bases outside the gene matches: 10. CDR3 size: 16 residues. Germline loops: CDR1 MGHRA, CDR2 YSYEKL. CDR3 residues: CASSRRGTSQFYEQYF. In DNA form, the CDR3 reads TGCGCCAGCAGCCGCCGAGGGACTAGCCAGTTCTACGAGCAGTACTTC.

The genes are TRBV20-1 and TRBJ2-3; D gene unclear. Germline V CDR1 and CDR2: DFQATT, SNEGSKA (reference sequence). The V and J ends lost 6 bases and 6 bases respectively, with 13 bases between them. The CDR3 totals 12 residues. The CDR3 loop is CSARRIGDTQYF. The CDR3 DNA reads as TGCAGTGCGCGCCGGATCGGTGATACGCAGTATTTT.

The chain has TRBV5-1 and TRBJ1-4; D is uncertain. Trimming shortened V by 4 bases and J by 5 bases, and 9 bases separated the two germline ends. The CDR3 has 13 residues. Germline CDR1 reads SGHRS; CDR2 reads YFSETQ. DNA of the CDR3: TGCGCCAGCAGCGTGCAATCCAATGAAAAACTGTTTTTT. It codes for CASSVQSNEKLFF.

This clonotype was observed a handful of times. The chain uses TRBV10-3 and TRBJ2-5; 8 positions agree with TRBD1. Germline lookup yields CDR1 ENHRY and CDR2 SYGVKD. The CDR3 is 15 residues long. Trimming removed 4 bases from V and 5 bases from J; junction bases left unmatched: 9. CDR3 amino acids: CAISAPGTGGETQYF. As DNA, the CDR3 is TGTGCCATCAGTGCCCCCGGGACAGGAGGGGAGACCCAGTACTTC.

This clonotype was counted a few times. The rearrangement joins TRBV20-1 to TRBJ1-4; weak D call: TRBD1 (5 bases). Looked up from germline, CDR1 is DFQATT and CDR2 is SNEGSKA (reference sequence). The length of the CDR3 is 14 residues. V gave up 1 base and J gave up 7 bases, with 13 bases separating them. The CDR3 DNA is TGCAGTGCTAGAGTTATTAGTGGGGGTGAAAAACTGTTTTTT. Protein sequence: CSARVISGGEKLFF.

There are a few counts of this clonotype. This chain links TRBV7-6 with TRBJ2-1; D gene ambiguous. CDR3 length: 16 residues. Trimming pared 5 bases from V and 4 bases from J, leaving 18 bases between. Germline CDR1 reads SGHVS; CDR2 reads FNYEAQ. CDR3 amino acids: CASSRSASPQYNEQFF. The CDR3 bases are TGTGCCAGCAGCCGGTCGGCGTCCCCACAGTACAATGAGCAGTTCTTC.

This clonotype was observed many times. The CDR3 nucleotides are TGCAGCGTTTTGACAGGGGGCGAAGAGGGGGGCTACACCTTC. Amino acid sequence: CSVLTGGEEGGYTF. The chain has TRBV29-1 and TRBJ1-2, with 10 positions matching TRBD1. V shed 5 bases, J shed 8 bases, and the junction held 11 bases outside the gene matches. CDR1 is SQVTM, CDR2 ANQGSEA, per germline. The CDR3 length is 14 residues.

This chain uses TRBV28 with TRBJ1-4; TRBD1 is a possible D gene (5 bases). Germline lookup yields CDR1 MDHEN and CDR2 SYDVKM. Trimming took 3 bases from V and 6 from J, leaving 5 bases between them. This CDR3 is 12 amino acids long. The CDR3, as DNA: TGTGCCAGCAGTTTCAGGGATGAAAAACTGTTTTTT. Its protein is CASSFRDEKLFF.

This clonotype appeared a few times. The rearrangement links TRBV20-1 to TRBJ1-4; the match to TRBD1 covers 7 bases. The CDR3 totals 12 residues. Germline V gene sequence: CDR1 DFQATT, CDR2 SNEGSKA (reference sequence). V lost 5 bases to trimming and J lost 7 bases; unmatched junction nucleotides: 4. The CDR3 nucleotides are TGCAGTGCTCTGGAGGGGGCTGAAAAACTGTTTTTT. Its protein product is CSALEGAEKLFF.

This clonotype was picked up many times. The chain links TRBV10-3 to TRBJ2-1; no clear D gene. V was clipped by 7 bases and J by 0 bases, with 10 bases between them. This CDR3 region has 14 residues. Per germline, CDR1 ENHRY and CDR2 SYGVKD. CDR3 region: CAITPRGSYNEQFF. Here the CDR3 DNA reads TGTGCCATCACCCCCAGAGGCTCCTACAATGAGCAGTTCTTC.

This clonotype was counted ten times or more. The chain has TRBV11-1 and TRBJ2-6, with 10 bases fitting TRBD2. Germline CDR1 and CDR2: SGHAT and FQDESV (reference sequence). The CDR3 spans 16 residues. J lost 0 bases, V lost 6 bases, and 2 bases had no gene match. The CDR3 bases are TGTGCCAGCAGGCTAGCGGGGGTCTCTGGGGCCAACGTCCTGACTTTC. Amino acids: CASRLAGVSGANVLTF.